The source of this T cell receptor (beta chain) is a study of T cells in women clearing cervical HPV infection. Across the study: Cases: HPV16-related CIN3 or worse on histology, a couple of invasive cancers. Case blood drawn at lesion detection; control blood after infection cleared. Study-wide results and caveats: CIN3+ cases had significantly higher TCR richness than controls; evenness did not differ. TRBV6-7 relative abundance averaged approximately 0.11% in cases and 0.15% to 0.2% in controls.

Trimming took 6 bases from V and 0 from J, leaving 12 bases between them. Germline assignment: CDR1 DFQATT and CDR2 SNEGSKA (reference sequence). The CDR3 runs 14 residues. About this clone: Its target is unknown. The read terminates 3 residues before the CDR3 end, so the remaining end is supplied by the germline J gene.

The repertoire was sequenced with immunoSEQ multiplex PCR; TCRdb's copy has only in-frame clones and lacks some. This repertoire includes about 30,000 clones. This sequence was found in a woman aged 18-69 years with a cervical HPV16 infection that either progressed to CIN3+ or cleared (not recorded which). Sequenced sample: blood buffy coat. V gene TRBV20-1 combines with J gene TRBJ1-3; maybe TRBD1 (5 bases). The CDR3 bases that were read are TGCAGTGCCTCGACAGCCTACTCTGGAAACACC. Its protein is CSASTAYSGNT. The CDR3 reads in full as CSASTAYSGNTIYF.